The 28 T cell receptor beta chains reported below all come from one sample, sequenced in a study of blood T cell repertoires in COVID-19. Data came from immunoSEQ multiplex PCR; TCRdb stores just in-frame clones and leaves some out. Of just under 350,000 clones listed, about 89% are singletons. The sequencing sample was made of peripheral blood. These receptor sequences come from a woman in her fifties or sixties with COVID-19, enrolled during active disease.

The chain joins TRBV3-1 (or the pseudogene TRBV3-2) to TRBJ2-7; 9 bases map to TRBD1. Germline CDR1 and CDR2: LGHDT and YNNKEL (reference sequence). The CDR3 runs 15 residues. The V segment lost 5 bases and the J segment 0 bases; nucleotides outside the gene matches: 5. The CDR3 reads CASSYMGQGSYEQYF. The DNA for the CDR3 is TGTGCCAGCAGCTATATGGGACAGGGCTCCTACGAGCAGTACTTC.

V usage is TRBV18 and J usage is TRBJ1-5, with 8 bases lining up with TRBD1. The ends lost 0 bases at V and 1 base at J; junction bases unmatched: 2. This CDR3 has 16 amino acids. Germline V CDR1 and CDR2: KGHSH, LQKENI. Here the CDR3 DNA reads TGTGCCAGCTCACCACCTGGACAGGGCAGCAATCAGCCCCAGCATTTT. Translation gives CASSPPGQGSNQPQHF.

The genes are TRBV7-3 and TRBJ2-1; 13 positions agree with TRBD2. V shed 2 bases and J 10 bases; nucleotides not matched to a gene: 11. The CDR3 is 17 amino acids. Germline assignment: CDR1 SGHTA and CDR2 FQGTGA. CDR3 amino acids: CASSLGGRTSGREEQFF. CDR3 DNA sequence: TGTGCCAGCAGCTTAGGGGGGCGGACTAGCGGGAGAGAGGAGCAGTTCTTC.

V and J are TRBV5-1 and TRBJ2-7, with 9 bases identical to TRBD2. Germline V gene lookup returns CDR1 SGHRS and CDR2 YFSETQ. V lost 0 bases and J lost 4; bases outside the gene matches: 5. This CDR3 comprises 15 residues. The CDR3 loop is CASSLDPSGIYEQYF. CDR3 bases: TGCGCCAGCAGCTTGGACCCTAGCGGGATTTACGAGCAGTACTTC.

V is TRBV5-4 and J is TRBJ2-7, with TRBD1 identical over 9 bases. Germline lookup yields CDR1 SGHNT and CDR2 YYREEE (reference sequence). V lost 5 bases, J lost 1 base, and 7 bases stayed unmatched. The CDR3 spans 15 residues. The CDR3 reads CASSGQGYESYEQYF. The CDR3 DNA sequence: TGTGCCAGCAGTGGACAGGGGTATGAGTCCTACGAGCAGTACTTC.

The chain joins TRBV29-1 to TRBJ1-1; 7 nucleotides line up with TRBD1. There are 12 residues in the CDR3. CDR1 is SQVTM, CDR2 ANQGSEA, per germline. The V gene end was trimmed by 7 bases and the J gene end by 4 bases; junction bases not matched to a gene: 6. As DNA, the CDR3 is TGCAGCGCTAACAGGGGTGCCACTGAAGCTTTCTTT. This translates into CSANRGATEAFF. Full variable domain (remainder filled in from reference TRBV29-1 and TRBJ1-1): SAVISQKPSRDICQRGTSLTIQCQVDSQVTMMFWYRQQPGQSLTLIATANQGSEATYESGFVIDKFPISRPNLTFSTLTVSNMSPEDSSIYLCSANRGATEAFFGQGTRLTVV.

This CDR3 is CASSISSGSGANVLTF. CDR3 coding DNA: TGTGCCAGTAGTATCTCCTCGGGGTCTGGGGCCAACGTCCTGACTTTC. V is TRBV19 and J is TRBJ2-6; weak D call: TRBD2 (5 bases). CDR1 is LNHDA and CDR2 is SQIVND in the germline V gene (reference sequence). The CDR3 is 16 residues long. V lost 3 bases, J lost 1 base, and 10 bases lay in between.

The chain recombines TRBV9 with TRBJ2-1, with D possibly being TRBD2 (5 bases). Deletions cut 1 base from V and 1 base from J, with 9 bases between. From germline, CDR1 is SGDLS and CDR2 YYNGEE. The CDR3 is made up of 15 amino acids. This CDR3 reads CASSVSGISYNEQFF. The CDR3 nucleotides are TGTGCCAGCAGCGTATCGGGGATTTCCTACAATGAGCAGTTCTTC.

The gene calls are TRBV11-2 and TRBJ1-2; maybe TRBD1 (5 bases). The CDR3 length is 16 residues. Between the trimmed V and J ends, which lost 1 base and 0 bases, there was a span of 12 bases. Looked up from germline, CDR1 is SGHAT and CDR2 is FQNNGV. The CDR3 coding sequence is TGTGCCAGCAGCTTAGGGGGCAGCCTGACTAACTATGGCTACACCTTC. Protein: CASSLGGSLTNYGYTF.

This clone was detected a few times. The genes are TRBV4-1 and TRBJ2-7; tentatively, D is TRBD2 (5 bases). CDR3 size: 15 residues. CDR1 and CDR2 from the germline V gene are MGHRA and YSYEKL. Trimming removed 1 base from V and 4 bases from J, with 14 bases in between. CDR3 sequence reads: CASSQVDPSRYEQYF. The DNA for the CDR3 is TGCGCCAGCAGCCAAGTCGATCCTAGCAGATACGAGCAGTACTTC.

The rearrangement links TRBV27 to TRBJ1-5; the D gene is possibly TRBD1 (6 bases). The V gene lost 1 base and the J gene lost 0 bases, with 10 bases spanning the gap. CDR3 length: 16 residues. Germline CDR1 is MNHEY and CDR2 is SMNVEV (reference sequence). CDR3 residues: CASSLLGGPSNQPQHF. The CDR3 DNA follows: TGTGCCAGCAGTTTATTGGGGGGGCCTAGCAATCAGCCCCAGCATTTT.

V gene TRBV7-9 combines with J gene TRBJ1-2; D remains ambiguous. From germline, CDR1 is SEHNR and CDR2 FQNEAQ (reference sequence). V lost 1 base, J lost 7 bases, and 13 bases lay in between. The CDR3 has 14 residues. CDR3 amino acids: CASSLEFRGGGYTF. The CDR3 nucleotides are TGTGCCAGCAGCTTAGAGTTCCGGGGTGGTGGCTACACCTTC.

The V and J genes are TRBV18 and TRBJ1-1; D gene unclear. CDR3 size: 15 residues. Trimming pared 5 bases from V and 1 base from J, leaving 14 bases between. In germline, CDR1 is KGHSH, CDR2 LQKENI. CDR3 sequence: CASSTSTTRNTEAFF. CDR3 sequence (DNA): TGTGCCAGCTCAACGAGCACGACAAGGAACACTGAAGCTTTCTTT.

The gene calls are TRBV12-3 or TRBV12-4 and TRBJ2-2, with no clear D. This CDR3 has 13 residues. V lost 4 bases and J lost 4, with 7 bases in between. The CDR3 DNA reads TGTGCCAGCAGTTCAGGAAGCACCGGGGAGCTGTTTTTT. Protein sequence: CASSSGSTGELFF.

V usage is TRBV19 and J usage is TRBJ1-6; 7 bases align to TRBD1. Looked up from germline, CDR1 is LNHDA and CDR2 is SQIVND (reference sequence). Trimming took 2 bases from V and 10 from J; bases not matched to a gene: 5. CDR3 length equals 14 residues. CDR3 coding DNA: TGTGCCAGTAGTATAAACGACAGGGACTCACCCCTCCACTTT. Protein sequence: CASSINDRDSPLHF.

The chain joins TRBV25-1 to TRBJ2-1; 9 positions match TRBD2. The CDR3 is made up of 16 amino acids. The germline V gene has CDR1 MGHDK and CDR2 SYGVNS. After removal of 2 bases from V and 8 bases from J, the junction contained 10 bases not matched to a gene. The CDR3, as DNA: TGTGCCAGCAGTGAAGATAGGTTTAGCGGGAGACATGAGCAGTTCTTC. As protein: CASSEDRFSGRHEQFF.

The V call is TRBV15, the J call TRBJ1-1, with D maybe TRBD1 (6 bases). Germline V lookup: CDR1 LNHNV, CDR2 YYDKDF (reference sequence). CDR3 size: 14 residues. V shed 4 bases and J shed 2 bases, with 11 bases lying between them. As DNA, the CDR3 is TGTGCCACCAGCACATACAGGGAAAACACTGAAGCTTTCTTT. Encoded protein: CATSTYRENTEAFF.

The CDR3 loop is CATSRGLASGSRTDTQYF. In DNA form, the CDR3 reads TGTGCCACCAGCAGAGGGCTGGCTAGCGGGAGCCGTACAGATACGCAGTATTTT. The genes are TRBV15 and TRBJ2-3, with 10 bases aligning to TRBD2. Germline loops: CDR1 LNHNV, CDR2 YYDKDF (reference sequence). J gave up 3 bases and V 1 base, and 10 bases lay outside the gene matches. CDR3 length: 18 amino acids.

This chain joins TRBV5-4 and TRBJ2-5; TRBD2 aligns across 8 bases. The junction had 1 base not matched to a gene; V was cut back by 1 base and J by 5 bases. Germline assignment: CDR1 SGHNT and CDR2 YYREEE (reference sequence). This CDR3 is 13 amino acids long. The CDR3 protein is CASSLPGGETQYF. CDR3 DNA: TGTGCCAGCAGCTTGCCGGGAGGGGAGACCCAGTACTTC.

The J gene is TRBJ1-1, the V gene TRBV15, with D hard to call. The CDR3 covers 12 residues. CDR1 and CDR2 (germline): LNHNV, YYDKDF (reference sequence). Trimming left V 1 base short and J 6 bases short, with 6 bases between. CDR3: CATSRAGSEAFF. The CDR3, as DNA: TGTGCCACCAGCAGAGCGGGTTCTGAAGCTTTCTTT. The complete variable domain, with remaining parts taken from reference TRBV15 and TRBJ1-1, reads DAMVIQNPRYQVTQFGKPVTLSCSQTLNHNVMYWYQQKSSQAPKLLFHYYDKDFNNEADTPDNFQSRRPNTSFCFLDIRSPGLGDTAMYLCATSRAGSEAFFGQGTRLTVV.

The V and J genes are TRBV3-1 (or the pseudogene TRBV3-2) and TRBJ2-3; 7 bases match TRBD1. Germline assignment: CDR1 LGHDT and CDR2 YNNKEL (reference sequence). Unmatched junction bases numbered 6, after V lost 3 bases and J lost 3 bases. This CDR3 has 15 residues. This chain's CDR3 is CASSQRGRWTDTQYF. Written as DNA, the CDR3 is TGTGCCAGCAGCCAGAGGGGGCGCTGGACAGATACGCAGTATTTT.

The CDR3 loop is CATGDSGLARFGELFF. As DNA, the CDR3 is TGTGCCACCGGGGATTCCGGACTAGCTCGTTTCGGGGAGCTGTTTTTT. The J gene is TRBJ2-2, the V gene TRBV15; 8 bases are shared with TRBD2. CDR1 is LNHNV and CDR2 is YYDKDF in the germline V gene (reference sequence). CDR3 length: 16 residues. The V and J ends lost 8 bases and 7 bases, in that order; junction bases with no gene match: 15. Full variable domain (remainder filled in from reference TRBV15 and TRBJ2-2): DAMVIQNPRYQVTQFGKPVTLSCSQTLNHNVMYWYQQKSSQAPKLLFHYYDKDFNNEADTPDNFQSRRPNTSFCFLDIRSPGLGDTAMYLCATGDSGLARFGELFFGEGSRLTVL.

This rearrangement joins TRBV18 to TRBJ2-3; 10 bases are a match to TRBD2. V lost 2 bases, J lost 3 bases, and 8 bases stayed unmatched. The germline gives CDR1 KGHSH, CDR2 LQKENI. The CDR3 length is 17 residues. The CDR3 sequence is CASSPIVAGGQTDTQYF. As DNA, the CDR3 is TGTGCCAGCTCACCAATAGTAGCGGGAGGCCAGACAGATACGCAGTATTTT.

The J gene is TRBJ2-7, the V gene TRBV27; TRBD1 agrees at 10 bases. CDR3 length: 15 amino acids. Germline CDR1 and CDR2: MNHEY and SMNVEV (reference sequence). V dropped 4 bases and J dropped 4; count of bases not matched to a gene: 7. The chain's CDR3 is CASSSPTGGLYEQYF. DNA of the CDR3: TGTGCCAGCAGTTCACCGACAGGGGGCCTATACGAGCAGTACTTC.

The genes are TRBV10-3 and TRBJ1-1, with D maybe TRBD1 (5 bases). CDR3 size: 13 residues. Trimming stripped 10 bases from V and 1 base from J, with 13 bases between. The germline CDR1 and CDR2 sequences are ENHRY and SYGVKD. CDR3 loop: CATRRDSNTEAFF. Written as DNA, the CDR3 is TGTGCCACGCGACGGGACTCGAACACTGAAGCTTTCTTT.

The chain combines TRBV5-1 with TRBJ2-5; the match to TRBD2 covers 14 bases. Losses at the gene ends were 5 bases for V and 5 bases for J; bases not matched to a gene: 8. Germline V gene data show CDR1 as SGHRS and CDR2 as YFSETQ. The CDR3 length is 16 residues. The CDR3 DNA sequence: TGCGCCAGCAGATTAGGACTAGCGGGAGGCCACGAGACCCAGTACTTC. Its protein product is CASRLGLAGGHETQYF. Variable domain in full (rest from reference TRBV5-1 and TRBJ2-5): KAGVTQTPRYLIKTRGQQVTLSCSPISGHRSVSWYQQTPGQGLQFLFEYFSETQRNKGNFPGRFSGRQFSNSRSEMNVSTLELGDSALYLCASRLGLAGGHETQYFGPGTRLLVL.

The chain couples TRBV6-5 to TRBJ1-2; a weak D match, TRBD1 (6 bases). CDR1 MNHEY and CDR2 SVGAGI come from the germline V gene. V lost 5 bases, J lost 3 bases, and 10 bases lay in between. The CDR3 runs to 13 residues. The CDR3 nucleotides are TGTGCCAGCAGTACCCACAGGGACTATGGCTACACCTTC. Protein: CASSTHRDYGYTF.

V gene TRBV4-1 combines with J gene TRBJ1-4, with unresolved D. V lost 0 bases to trimming and J lost 0 bases, with 8 bases between them. Germline-derived CDR1 and CDR2 are MGHRA and YSYEKL. This CDR3 region has 16 residues. The CDR3 DNA reads as TGCGCCAGCAGCCAAGATACCAGCGCAACTAATGAAAAACTGTTTTTT. It encodes CASSQDTSATNEKLFF.